The following is a T cell receptor beta chain sequence with its context. Antigen unknown. The source of the sample is a study of cytomegalovirus exposure and HLA in healthy donors. Regarding the study as a whole: Diagnosis of cytomegalovirus status made by the classifier reportedly showed high specificity and sensitivity.

Libraries were prepared by immunoSEQ multiplex PCR; TCRdb keeps only in-frame clonotypes and omits some of them. The sample has approximately 260,000 clones, about 86% seen once. Material: PBMCs. The TCR sequence derives from a woman under 30 in good health and CMV-seronegative.

Here the CDR3 DNA reads TGTGCCAGCAGTTTATCGGCAGGTGAGAGCAATCAGCCCCAGCATTTT. It translates to CASSLSAGESNQPQHF. The rearrangement links TRBV27 to TRBJ1-5; no definite D call. Trimming took off 0 bases at V and 1 base at J, with 10 bases between the two ends. This CDR3 comprises 16 residues. Germline CDR1 reads MNHEY; CDR2 reads SMNVEV (reference sequence).